The 15 T cell receptor beta chains listed next were all sequenced from one sample in a study of blood T cell repertoires in COVID-19. Method: immunoSEQ multiplex PCR; TCRdb's copy keeps in-frame clones and lacks some. The table has 200,000 or so clones, 85% to 90% seen once; the top ten hold approximately 2.4%. The source material was peripheral blood. Source of these receptors: a man aged 25 to 40 with COVID-19, enrolled during active disease.

The chain links TRBV14 to TRBJ1-1, with 7 bases fitting TRBD1. Germline loops: CDR1 SGHDN, CDR2 FVKESK. The CDR3 is made up of 13 amino acids. Trimming took 1 base from V and 14 from J; bases not matched to a gene: 10. CDR3 nucleotide sequence: TGTGCCAGCAGCCAAGCCCTCAGGGGGACGGGATTCTTT. Amino acids: CASSQALRGTGFF.

The rearrangement uses TRBV28 and TRBJ2-7, with 7 bases fitting TRBD1. The CDR3 sequence is 14 residues long. Trimming took 9 bases from V and 0 from J; bases not matched to a gene: 8. Germline V gene sequence: CDR1 MDHEN, CDR2 SYDVKM. The DNA for the CDR3 is TGTGCCAGTACCCAGGCAGGGGGCTCCTACGAGCAGTACTTC. As protein: CASTQAGGSYEQYF.

This clone showed up just once. This chain uses TRBV5-1 with TRBJ1-1, with a weak D call TRBD1 (5 bases). Trimming left V 0 bases short and J 5 bases short, with 11 bases between. Germline CDR1 reads SGHRS; CDR2 reads YFSETQ. This CDR3 has 14 residues. CDR3 nucleotide sequence: TGCGCCAGCAGCTTGGAGTGGGGCGGTACTGAAGCTTTCTTT. Amino acids: CASSLEWGGTEAFF.

The rearrangement links TRBV12-5 to TRBJ1-2; 9 positions match TRBD1. The CDR3 totals 17 residues. Germline V gene data show CDR1 as LGHNT and CDR2 as FRNRAP. The ends lost 6 bases at V and 4 bases at J; junction bases unmatched: 15. The CDR3 DNA reads TGTGCTAGTGGCCCGCCCCCCCGACAGGGGGTTTTCTATGGCTACACCTTC. It translates to CASGPPPRQGVFYGYTF.

The chain joins TRBV11-1 to TRBJ2-1; 8 nucleotides match TRBD2. The CDR3 contains 15 residues. Unmatched junction bases numbered 9, after V lost 5 bases and J lost 6 bases. Germline values: CDR1 SGHAT, CDR2 FQDESV (reference sequence). CDR3 DNA: TGTGCCAGCAGCCCCGGGGGGGCTGGGGGCAATGAGCAGTTCTTC. Protein: CASSPGGAGGNEQFF. Full variable domain (rest looked up from reference TRBV11-1 and TRBJ2-1): EAEVAQSPRYKITEKSQAVAFWCDPISGHATLYWYRQILGQGPELLVQFQDESVVDDSQLPKDRFSAERLKGVDSTLKIQPAELGDSAMYLCASSPGGAGGNEQFFGPGTRLTVL.

This clone appeared once. The V gene is TRBV6-5, the J gene TRBJ1-4; D may be TRBD1 (5 bases). Germline CDR1 is MNHEY and CDR2 is SVGAGI. Trimming removed 2 bases at V and 7 bases at J, with 11 bases between. The length of the CDR3 is 14 residues. The CDR3 loop is CASSYKGFSEKLFF. CDR3 DNA sequence: TGTGCCAGCAGTTACAAGGGGTTTAGTGAAAAACTGTTTTTT.

This clone appeared a single time. The chain has TRBV4-2 and TRBJ1-3, with TRBD1 identical over 10 bases. CDR1 is LGHNA, CDR2 YNFKEQ, per germline. V gave up 4 bases and J gave up 2 bases; unmatched junction bases: 5. The CDR3 is made up of 16 amino acids. Here the CDR3 reads CASSLGQGEAGNTIYF. The DNA for the CDR3 is TGTGCCAGCAGCCTAGGACAGGGGGAAGCTGGAAACACCATATATTTT.

This clone occurred a few times. This chain uses TRBV7-9 with TRBJ1-1; no reliable D call. This CDR3 comprises 14 residues. V lost 1 base to trimming and J lost 4 bases, with 10 bases between them. Germline assignment: CDR1 SEHNR and CDR2 FQNEAQ (reference sequence). The CDR3 bases are TGTGCCAGCAGCTTAGAGGCAGGACTCACTGAAGCTTTCTTT. Residues: CASSLEAGLTEAFF. Full variable domain (remainder filled in from reference TRBV7-9 and TRBJ1-1): DTGVSQNPRHKITKRGQNVTFRCDPISEHNRLYWYRQTLGQGPEFLTYFQNEAQLEKSRLLSDRFSAERPKGSFSTLEIQRTEQGDSAMYLCASSLEAGLTEAFFGQGTRLTVV.

The V call is TRBV18, the J call TRBJ2-5; D gene unclear. The CDR3 has 12 amino acids. Germline CDR1 and CDR2: KGHSH and LQKENI. V dropped 3 bases and J dropped 3 bases, with 5 bases sitting between them. The CDR3 DNA sequence: TGTGCCAGCTCACCGTATGAAGAGACCCAGTACTTC. Its protein is CASSPYEETQYF.

The chain combines TRBV29-1 with TRBJ2-1, with a possible D match to TRBD1 (6 bases). CDR3 length equals 12 residues. CDR1 is SQVTM and CDR2 is ANQGSEA in the germline V gene. Trimming removed 7 bases at V and 6 bases at J, with 13 bases between. CDR3 residues: CSATRGSNEQFF. In DNA form, the CDR3 reads TGCAGCGCCACCAGGGGTTCCAATGAGCAGTTCTTC.

This clone was recorded once. This rearrangement joins TRBV28 to TRBJ2-1; TRBD2 agrees at 15 bases. V lost 3 bases, J lost 10 bases, and 7 bases stayed unmatched. This CDR3 spans 16 amino acids. The germline V gene has CDR1 MDHEN and CDR2 SYDVKM. In DNA form, the CDR3 reads TGTGCCAGCAGTTTTGCCCGGGGACTAGCGGGAGGAGAGCAGTTCTTC. Amino acid sequence: CASSFARGLAGGEQFF.

The chain joins TRBV6-5 to TRBJ1-1; D remains unclear. The CDR3 contains 15 residues. Looked up from germline, CDR1 is MNHEY and CDR2 is SVGAGI. With 0 bases removed from V and 1 base from J, the gap between germline ends came to 9 bases. The CDR3 DNA follows: TGTGCCAGCAGTTACTCGATCGCCGGGAACACTGAAGCTTTCTTT. Its translation: CASSYSIAGNTEAFF.

The chain employs TRBV14 and TRBJ1-2; D is unresolved. The ends were cut back, 3 bases at V and 3 bases at J, with 11 bases in the middle. Germline CDR1 is SGHDN and CDR2 is FVKESK. CDR3 size: 14 residues. The CDR3 sequence is CASSQTTGYYGYTF. The CDR3 DNA sequence: TGTGCCAGCAGCCAGACGACGGGTTACTATGGCTACACCTTC.

This clone was seen only a few times. The V gene is TRBV27, the J gene TRBJ1-5, with a weak D call TRBD1 (5 bases). This CDR3 comprises 16 residues. Germline lookup yields CDR1 MNHEY and CDR2 SMNVEV (reference sequence). Trimming took 5 bases from V and 0 from J, leaving 14 bases between them. CDR3 protein: CASSPVTGYSNQPQHF. The CDR3 DNA reads TGTGCCAGCAGTCCTGTAACAGGTTATAGCAATCAGCCCCAGCATTTT.

In this sample, this clone turned up a few times. V gene TRBV5-1 combines with J gene TRBJ2-7, with D unresolved. Germline CDR1 and CDR2: SGHRS and YFSETQ. V lost 0 bases, J lost 5 bases, and 15 bases lay in between. The CDR3 runs to 15 residues. CDR3 residues: CASSLDSRYGNEQYF. The CDR3 DNA reads TGCGCCAGCAGCTTGGATTCCAGGTACGGCAACGAGCAGTACTTC.